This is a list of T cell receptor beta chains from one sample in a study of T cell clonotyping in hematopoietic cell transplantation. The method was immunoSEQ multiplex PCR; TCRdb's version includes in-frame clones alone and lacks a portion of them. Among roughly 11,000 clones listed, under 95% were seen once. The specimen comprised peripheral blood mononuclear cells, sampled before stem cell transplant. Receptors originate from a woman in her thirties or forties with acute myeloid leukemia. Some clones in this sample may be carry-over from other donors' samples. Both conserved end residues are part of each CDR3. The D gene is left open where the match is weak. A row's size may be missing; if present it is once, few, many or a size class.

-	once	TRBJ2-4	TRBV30	CAWGDAGNIQYF	TGTGCCTGGGGTGATGCGGGAAACATTCAGTACTTC
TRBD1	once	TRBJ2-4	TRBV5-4	CASSSGTGLNIQYF	TGTGCCAGCAGTTCCGGGACAGGACTAAACATTCAGTACTTC
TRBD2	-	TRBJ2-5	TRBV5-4	CASSLSPGTSGKETQYF	TGTGCCAGCAGCTTGAGCCCAGGGACTAGCGGGAAGGAGACCCAGTACTTC
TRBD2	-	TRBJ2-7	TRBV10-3	CAISERSGGARANEQYF	TGTGCCATCAGTGAGAGGTCGGGGGGGGCTAGGGCAAACGAGCAGTACTTC
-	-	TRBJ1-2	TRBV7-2	CASTQEVGGFNYGYTF	TGTGCCAGCACCCAGGAAGTTGGAGGATTTAACTATGGCTACACCTTC
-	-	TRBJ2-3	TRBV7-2	CASSLYLSGRADTQYF	TGTGCCAGCAGCTTATACCTCAGCGGTCGCGCAGATACGCAGTATTTT
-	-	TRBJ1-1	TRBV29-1	CSVERATSTEAFF	TGCAGCGTTGAGCGGGCGACGAGCACTGAAGCTTTCTTT
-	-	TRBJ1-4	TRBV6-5	CASGKGATEKLFF	TGTGCCAGCGGAAAGGGCGCCACAGAAAAACTGTTTTTT
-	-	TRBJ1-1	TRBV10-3	CAIQGGDLPEAFF	TGTGCCATCCAGGGAGGGGATCTCCCTGAAGCTTTCTTT
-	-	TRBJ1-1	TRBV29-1	CSAQWGTEAFF	TGCAGCGCCCAGTGGGGGACTGAAGCTTTCTTT
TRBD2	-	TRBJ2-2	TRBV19	CAGGLANTGELFF	TGTGCCGGGGGACTAGCGAACACCGGGGAGCTGTTTTTT
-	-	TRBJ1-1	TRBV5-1	CASSLSGPEGKTEAFF	TGCGCCAGCAGCTTGTCAGGGCCTGAGGGGAAGACTGAAGCTTTCTTT
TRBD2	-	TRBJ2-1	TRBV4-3	CASSQDRGGTYNEQFF	TGCGCCAGCAGCCAAGATCGGGGGGGCACTTACAATGAGCAGTTCTTC
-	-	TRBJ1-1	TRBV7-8	CASSLVGEAFF	TGTGCCAGCAGCTTAGTAGGGGAAGCTTTCTTT
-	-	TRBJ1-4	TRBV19	CASTPRNEKLFF	TGTGCCAGTACCCCGCGGAATGAAAAACTGTTTTTT
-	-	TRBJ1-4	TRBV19	CASSPSRGFNEKLFF	TGTGCCAGTAGTCCCAGCAGGGGATTTAATGAAAAACTGTTTTTT
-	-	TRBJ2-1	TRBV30	CAWSVGDGNEQFF	TGTGCCTGGAGTGTTGGGGACGGCAATGAGCAGTTCTTC
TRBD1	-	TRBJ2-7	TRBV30	CAWSVFGTGNTYEQYF	TGTGCCTGGAGTGTATTCGGGACAGGGAACACCTACGAGCAGTACTTC
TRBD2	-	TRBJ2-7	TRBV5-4	CASSLGTSGVYEQYF	TGTGCCAGCAGCTTGGGGACTAGCGGAGTCTACGAGCAGTACTTC
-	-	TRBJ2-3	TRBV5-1	CASSWDTDTQYF	TGCGCCAGCAGCTGGGACACAGATACGCAGTATTTT
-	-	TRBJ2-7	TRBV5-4	CASSSGVEQYF	TGTGCCAGCAGTTCAGGGGTGGAGCAGTACTTC
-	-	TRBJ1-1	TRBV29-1	CSVSGAIPMNTEAFF	TGCAGCGTTTCAGGGGCCATCCCTATGAACACTGAAGCTTTCTTT
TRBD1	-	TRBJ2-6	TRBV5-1	CASRQGASVSGANVLTF	TGCGCCAGCAGACAGGGGGCTTCGGTTTCCGGGGCCAACGTCCTGACTTTC
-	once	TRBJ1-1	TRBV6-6	CASTRTAGNTEAFF	TGTGCCAGCACTAGGACAGCCGGGAACACTGAAGCTTTCTTT
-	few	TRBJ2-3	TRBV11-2	CASSGKMAIEDTQYF	TGTGCCAGCAGCGGTAAGATGGCCATTGAAGATACGCAGTATTTT
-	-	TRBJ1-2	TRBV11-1	CASSPDSPNYGYTF	TGTGCCAGCAGCCCGGACAGCCCGAACTATGGCTACACCTTC
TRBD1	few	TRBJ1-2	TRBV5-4	CASSSRDRGKDGYTF	TGTGCCAGCAGCTCCCGGGACAGGGGAAAGGATGGCTACACCTTC
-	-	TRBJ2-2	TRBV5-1	CASRETGELFF	TGCGCCAGCAGGGAGACCGGGGAGCTGTTTTTT
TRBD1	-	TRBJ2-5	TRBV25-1	CASSEIRGPGETQYF	TGTGCCAGCAGTGAAATTAGGGGGCCTGGAGAGACCCAGTACTTC
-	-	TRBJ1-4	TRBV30	CAWSPGGWLNEKLFF	TGTGCCTGGAGTCCCGGAGGTTGGCTTAATGAAAAACTGTTTTTT
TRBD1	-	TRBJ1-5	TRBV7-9	CASSLSRGGGNQPQHF	TGTGCCAGCAGCTTATCTCGAGGGGGCGGCAATCAGCCCCAGCATTTT
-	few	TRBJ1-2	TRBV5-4	CASSLGAHDLNYGYTF	TGTGCCAGCAGCTTGGGGGCACACGATCTTAACTATGGCTACACCTTC
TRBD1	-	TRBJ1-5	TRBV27	CASSQRTGEGNQPQHF	TGTGCCAGCAGTCAACGGACAGGGGAAGGCAATCAGCCCCAGCATTTT
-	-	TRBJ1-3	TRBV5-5	CASSLAPPKGGNTIYF	TGTGCCAGCAGCTTGGCCCCCCCGAAGGGAGGAAACACCATATATTTT
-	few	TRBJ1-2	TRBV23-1	CASSQPPTRVSFGYTF	TGCGCCAGCAGTCAACCACCAACCCGGGTTTCGTTTGGCTACACCTTC
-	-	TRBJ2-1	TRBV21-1	CASSSNGRGPYNEQFF	TGTGCCAGCAGCAGCAATGGCAGGGGGCCATACAATGAGCAGTTCTTC
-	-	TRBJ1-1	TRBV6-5	CASSYGRVSVTEAFF	TGTGCCAGCAGTTACGGGAGGGTGTCGGTAACTGAAGCTTTCTTT